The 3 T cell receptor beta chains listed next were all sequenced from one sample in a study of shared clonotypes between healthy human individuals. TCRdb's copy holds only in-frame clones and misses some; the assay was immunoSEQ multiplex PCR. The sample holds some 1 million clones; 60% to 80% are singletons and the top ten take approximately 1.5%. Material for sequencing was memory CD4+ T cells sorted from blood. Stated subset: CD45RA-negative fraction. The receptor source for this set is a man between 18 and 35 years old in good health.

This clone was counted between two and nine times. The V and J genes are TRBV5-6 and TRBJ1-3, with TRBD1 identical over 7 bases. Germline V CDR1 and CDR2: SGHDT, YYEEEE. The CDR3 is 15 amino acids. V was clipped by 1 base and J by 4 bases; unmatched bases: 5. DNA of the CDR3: TGTGCCAGCAGCTTGAAAGCGACAGGGGGAAACACCATATATTTT. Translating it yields CASSLKATGGNTIYF.

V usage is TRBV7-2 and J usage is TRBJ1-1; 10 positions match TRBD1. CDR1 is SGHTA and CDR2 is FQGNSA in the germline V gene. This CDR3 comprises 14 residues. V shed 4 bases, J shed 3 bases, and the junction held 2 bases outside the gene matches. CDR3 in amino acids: CASSYGQGDTEAFF. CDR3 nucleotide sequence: TGTGCCAGCAGCTATGGACAGGGGGACACTGAAGCTTTCTTT. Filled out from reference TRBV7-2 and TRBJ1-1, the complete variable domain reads GAGVSQSPSNKVTEKGKDVELRCDPISGHTALYWYRQSLGQGLEFLIYFQGNSAPDKSGLPSDRFSAERTGGSVSTLTIQRTQQEDSAVYLCASSYGQGDTEAFFGQGTRLTVV.

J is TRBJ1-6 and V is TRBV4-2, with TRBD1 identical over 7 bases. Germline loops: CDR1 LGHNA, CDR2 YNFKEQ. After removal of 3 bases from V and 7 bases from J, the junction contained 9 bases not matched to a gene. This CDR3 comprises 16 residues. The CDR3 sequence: CASSHRTTGENSPLHF. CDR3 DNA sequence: TGTGCCAGCAGCCATAGAACTACAGGGGAAAATTCACCCCTCCACTTT.